Below, 12 T cell receptor beta chains from the same sample are listed, as sequenced in a study of T cell repertoires in cytomegalovirus infection. Their antigens remain unidentified. TCRdb redid the calling of the reads with MiXCR, one entry per CDR3 protein. The table records approximately 990,000 distinct CDR3 sequences, around 30% of them present only once. Sequenced material: cultured CD8+ T cells from PBMCs, taken from culture after CMV antigen stimulation. The receptors were gathered from a human donor in good health (CMV status not recorded). Some clones in this sample may be carry-over from other donors' samples.

This rearrangement joins TRBV12-3 or TRBV12-4 to TRBJ1-4; 7 nucleotides line up with TRBD1. CDR3 length: 15 residues. V dropped 6 bases and J dropped 1; count of bases not matched to a gene: 5. The CDR3 spells CASSLTGITNEKLFF. CDR3 sequence (DNA): TGTGCCAGCAGCCTGACAGGGATAACTAATGAAAAACTGTTTTTT.

This rearrangement joins TRBV6-6 to TRBJ1-5; TRBD1 might be the D (5 bases). CDR3 length equals 14 residues. Germline lookup yields CDR1 MNHNY and CDR2 SVGAGI (reference sequence). V was shortened by 7 bases and J by 2 bases, with 12 bases between the two germline ends. The DNA of the CDR3 is TGTGCCAGCAATCAGCGGGGCGGCAATCAGCCCCAGCATTTT. It encodes CASNQRGGNQPQHF.

This clonotype came up a few times. The J gene is TRBJ2-3, the V gene TRBV4-3; D is possibly TRBD1 (5 bases). The CDR3 extends over 15 amino acids. V was cut by 5 bases and J by 2 bases, with 14 bases left in between. From germline, CDR1 is LGHNA and CDR2 YSLEER. This CDR3 reads CASSRKGLDTDTQYF. For the CDR3, the DNA is TGCGCCAGCAGCAGGAAGGGGCTTGACACAGATACGCAGTATTTT.

The chain links TRBV12-3 or TRBV12-4 to TRBJ2-3; 7 bases are shared with TRBD2. Unmatched junction bases numbered 7, after V lost 4 bases and J lost 0 bases. This CDR3 region has 16 residues. The CDR3 region has the DNA TGTGCCAGCAGTTCGATCGCGGGAGCTAGCACAGATACGCAGTATTTT. The encoded protein is CASSSIAGASTDTQYF.

The rearrangement links TRBV20-1 to TRBJ1-5, with D maybe TRBD1 (6 bases). The CDR3 runs 17 residues. Germline V lookup: CDR1 DFQATT, CDR2 SNEGSKA (reference sequence). Trimming pared 0 bases from V and 5 bases from J, leaving 20 bases between. The chain's CDR3 is CSARDSPTGWVDQPQHF. The CDR3 DNA reads as TGCAGTGCTAGAGATTCCCCTACAGGGTGGGTCGATCAGCCCCAGCATTTT.

In its sample, this clonotype was seen many times. The chain uses TRBV11-2 and TRBJ2-5; possible D gene TRBD2, 5 bases. Germline CDR1 reads SGHAT; CDR2 reads FQNNGV. Trimming took 5 bases from V and 0 from J, leaving 10 bases between them. The CDR3 consists of 14 residues. For the CDR3, the DNA is TGTGCCAGCAGCCCAGAGGGTTACCAAGAGACCCAGTACTTC. This translates into CASSPEGYQETQYF.

The chain employs TRBV6-2 or TRBV6-3 and TRBJ2-7, with a weak D call TRBD2 (5 bases). CDR1 MNHEY and CDR2 SVGEGT come from the germline V gene. Trimming shortened V by 4 bases and J by 5 bases, and 12 bases separated the two germline ends. The CDR3 loop spans 13 amino acids. The CDR3 bases are TGTGCCAGCAGTTGGACTTCGCGCGACGAGCAGTACTTC. Amino acids: CASSWTSRDEQYF.

In its sample, this clonotype was seen many times. This chain connects TRBV7-8 to TRBJ1-5; tentatively, D is TRBD1 (5 bases). Trimming removed 1 base from V and 4 bases from J, with 11 bases in between. The CDR3 has 15 amino acids. The germline V gene encodes CDR1 SGHVS and CDR2 FQNEAQ. CDR3 sequence: CASSLDQGGNQPQHF. CDR3 DNA sequence: TGTGCCAGCAGCTTAGATCAGGGAGGAAATCAGCCCCAGCATTTT.

This clonotype was counted a few times. The chain carries TRBV5-4 and TRBJ1-2, with 7 nucleotides matching TRBD1. The J segment lost 6 bases and the V segment lost 0 bases, leaving 11 bases of the junction unmatched. The CDR3 contains 16 residues. Germline CDR1 is SGHNT and CDR2 is YYREEE (reference sequence). Here the CDR3 DNA reads TGTGCCAGCAGCTTGGCCCCGGGACAGTTGAAGGATGGCTACACCTTC. This sequence encodes CASSLAPGQLKDGYTF.

This clonotype was picked up a small number of times. The genes are TRBV2 and TRBJ2-3, with 8 nucleotides matching TRBD2. J gave up 4 bases and V 10 bases, and 13 bases lay outside the gene matches. The germline gives CDR1 SNHLY, CDR2 FYNNEI. There are 15 residues in the CDR3. The CDR3 DNA reads TGTGCCACCAGGGCCGGGGGGGGCCCGTCAGATACGCAGTATTTT. It encodes CATRAGGGPSDTQYF.

The chain combines TRBV5-6 with TRBJ1-2; D remains unclear. Trimming pared 4 bases from V and 0 bases from J, leaving 7 bases between. The germline gives CDR1 SGHDT, CDR2 YYEEEE. This CDR3 contains 13 residues. In nucleotides, the CDR3 is TGTGCCAGCAGCCGGGCTTCTAACTATGGCTACACCTTC. Its translation: CASSRASNYGYTF.

The chain uses TRBV5-6 and TRBJ1-1; no definite D call. V dropped 0 bases and J dropped 1 base, with 7 bases sitting between them. Germline CDR1 SGHDT, CDR2 YYEEEE. The CDR3 is made up of 14 amino acids. CDR3 protein: CASSLGPKNTEAFF. CDR3 bases: TGTGCCAGCAGCTTGGGACCAAAGAACACTGAAGCTTTCTTT.